This T cell receptor (beta chain) was recovered during a study of vaccination effects on CD4 cells after COVID-19. Overall study context: Post-vaccine specimens arrived a median 72 days past the second dose. Study-wide points: New vaccine-induced clones dominated convalescents' post-vaccine spike-reactive clones.

The sample holds one count of this clone. Its antigen is unknown. The J segment lost 1 base and the V segment lost 0 bases, leaving 7 bases of the junction unmatched. The CDR3 spans 17 residues. CDR1 and CDR2 from the germline V gene are LGHNA and YSLEER. Cells that had been cultured for 10 days were the source of isolated CD4+ T cells. This individual tested PCR-positive for SARS-CoV-2 infection between March and December 2020. Participants completed two doses of the BNT162b2 or mRNA-1273 vaccine. Half-medium replacement with IL-2 medium occurred on days 3 and 7. TCRdb's table, derived via immunoSEQ multiplex PCR, lists solely in-frame clones and lacks some. The sample carries tens of thousands of clones, roughly four fifths recorded once.

This sequence joins TRBV4-3 and TRBJ1-1; the match to TRBD1 covers 8 bases. Sequenced material: CD4+ T cells from PBMCs cultured without peptide, taken after COVID-19 vaccination. This receptor was taken from a human donor who had a prior SARS-CoV-2 infection. The CDR3 nucleotides read TGCGCCAGCAGCCAAGATGTCCGTCAGGGGGCGAACACTGAAGCTTTCTTT. Its translation: CASSQDVRQGANTEAFF.